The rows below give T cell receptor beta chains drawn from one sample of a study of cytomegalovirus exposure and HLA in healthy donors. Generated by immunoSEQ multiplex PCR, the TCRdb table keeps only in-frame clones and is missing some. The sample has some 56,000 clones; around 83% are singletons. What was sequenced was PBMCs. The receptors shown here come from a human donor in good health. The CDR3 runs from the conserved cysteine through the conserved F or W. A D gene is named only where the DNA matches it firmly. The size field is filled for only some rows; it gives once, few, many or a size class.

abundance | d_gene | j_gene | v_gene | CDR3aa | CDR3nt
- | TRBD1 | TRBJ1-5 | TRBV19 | CASPGQGWDQPQHF | TGTGCCAGTCCCGGACAGGGCTGGGATCAGCCCCAGCATTTT
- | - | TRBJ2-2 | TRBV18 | CASSPRGANTGELFF | TGTGCCAGCTCACCACGGGGGGCGAACACCGGGGAGCTGTTTTTT
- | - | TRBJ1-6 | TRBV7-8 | CASSSSSNSPLHF | TGTGCCAGCAGCTCGTCTTCTAATTCACCCCTCCACTTT
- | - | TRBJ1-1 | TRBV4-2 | CASSQVTRVNTEAFF | TGTGCCAGCAGCCAAGTAACGAGAGTGAACACTGAAGCTTTCTTT
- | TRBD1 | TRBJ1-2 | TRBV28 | CASSSDRGRRFNYGYTF | TGTGCCAGCAGTTCGGACAGGGGGCGCCGCTTCAACTATGGCTACACCTTC
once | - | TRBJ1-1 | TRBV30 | CAWKQGLNTEAFF | TGTGCCTGGAAGCAGGGGCTGAACACTGAAGCTTTCTTT
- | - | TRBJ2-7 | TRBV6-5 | CASTGSYYEQYF | TGTGCCAGCACAGGGTCTTACTACGAGCAGTACTTC
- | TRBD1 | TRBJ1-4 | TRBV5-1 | CASSAAGQANEKLFF | TGCGCCAGCAGTGCGGCCGGACAGGCTAATGAAAAACTGTTTTTT
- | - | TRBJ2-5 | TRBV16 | CASSHDSRLFETQYF | TGTGCCAGCAGCCATGACAGCCGGTTGTTTGAGACCCAGTACTTC
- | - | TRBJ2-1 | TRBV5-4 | CASSSKDSNEQFF | TGTGCCAGCAGCTCAAAGGACAGCAATGAGCAGTTCTTC
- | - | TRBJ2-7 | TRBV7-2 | CASSLAPYPTGEQYF | TGTGCCAGCAGCTTAGCGCCATATCCTACGGGCGAGCAGTACTTC
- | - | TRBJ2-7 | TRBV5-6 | CASSRQWSSYEQYF | TGTGCCAGCAGTCGACAGTGGAGTTCCTACGAGCAGTACTTC
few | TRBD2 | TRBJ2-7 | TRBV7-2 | CASSPGLAGNEQYF | TGTGCCAGCAGCCCCGGACTAGCGGGGAACGAGCAGTACTTC
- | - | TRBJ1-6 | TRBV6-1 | CASSAGGTSPLHF | TGTGCCAGCAGTGCGGGGGGAACATCACCCCTCCACTTT
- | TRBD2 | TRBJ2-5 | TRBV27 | CASSFTSPWKGLEAETQYF | TGTGCCAGCAGTTTCACTAGCCCCTGGAAGGGACTAGAGGCGGAGACCCAGTACTTC
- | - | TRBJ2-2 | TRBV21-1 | CASSNGLGAFENTGELFF | TGTGCCAGCAGCAATGGCCTGGGGGCTTTCGAAAACACCGGGGAGCTGTTTTTT
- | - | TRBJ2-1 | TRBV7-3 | CASSLSVLYNEQFF | TGTGCCAGCAGCTTATCTGTGCTATACAATGAGCAGTTCTTC
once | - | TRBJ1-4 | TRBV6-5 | CASSYSGGLGIEKLFF | TGTGCCAGCAGTTACTCGGGGGGATTGGGTATTGAAAAACTGTTTTTT
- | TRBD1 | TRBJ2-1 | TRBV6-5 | CASSPRGHREQFF | TGTGCCAGCAGCCCCAGGGGGCACCGTGAGCAGTTCTTC
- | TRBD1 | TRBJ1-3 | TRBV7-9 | CASSLMGTGFGNTIYF | TGTGCCAGCAGCTTAATGGGGACAGGGTTTGGAAACACCATATATTTT
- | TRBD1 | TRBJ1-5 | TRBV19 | CASSIEGQGFQPQHF | TGTGCCAGTAGTATAGAGGGACAGGGATTTCAGCCCCAGCATTTT
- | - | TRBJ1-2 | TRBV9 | CASSVGSGNYGYTF | TGTGCCAGCAGCGTAGGTTCAGGGAACTATGGCTACACCTTC
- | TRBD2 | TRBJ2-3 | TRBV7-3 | CASSWLAGGTDTQYF | TGTGCCAGCAGCTGGCTAGCGGGAGGCACAGATACGCAGTATTTT
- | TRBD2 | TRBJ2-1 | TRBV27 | CASRTKREGYNEQFF | TGTGCCAGCAGGACAAAGCGGGAGGGTTACAATGAGCAGTTCTTC
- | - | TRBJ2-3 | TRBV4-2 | CASSQESSLPGSDTQYF | TGTGCCAGCAGCCAAGAAAGCTCCCTCCCGGGGTCAGATACGCAGTATTTT
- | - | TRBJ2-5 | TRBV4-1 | CASSQDATPRTQYF | TGCGCCAGCAGCCAAGATGCGACCCCTAGGACCCAGTACTTC
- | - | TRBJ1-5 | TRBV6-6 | CASSHQGGSNQPQHF | TGTGCCAGCAGCCACCAGGGTGGGAGCAATCAGCCCCAGCATTTT
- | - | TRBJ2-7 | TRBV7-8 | CASSLGRGRKSSYEQYF | TGTGCCAGCAGCTTAGGGAGAGGTCGAAAAAGCTCCTACGAGCAGTACTTC
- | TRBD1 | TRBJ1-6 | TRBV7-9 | CASSPQGSYSPLHF | TGTGCCAGCAGCCCACAGGGGTCTTACTCACCCCTCCACTTT
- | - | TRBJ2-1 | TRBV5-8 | CASSQTRYNEQFF | TGTGCCAGCAGCCAGACTAGATACAATGAGCAGTTCTTC
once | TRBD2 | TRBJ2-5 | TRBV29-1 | CSVEASGGGLLAQYF | TGCAGCGTTGAAGCTAGCGGGGGCGGCCTTTTGGCCCAGTACTTC
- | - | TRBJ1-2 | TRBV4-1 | CASSQDRGIDYGYTF | TGCGCCAGCAGCCAAGACCGGGGGATAGACTATGGCTACACCTTC
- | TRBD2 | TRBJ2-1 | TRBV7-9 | CASSHSGSNPHEQFF | TGTGCCAGCAGCCATAGCGGGAGTAACCCCCATGAGCAGTTCTTC
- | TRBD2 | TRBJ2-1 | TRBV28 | CATGTSGRKQFF | TGTGCCACCGGGACTAGCGGGAGGAAGCAGTTCTTC
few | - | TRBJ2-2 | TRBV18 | CASSPRQPNTGELFF | TGTGCCAGCTCACCGAGACAGCCGAACACCGGGGAGCTGTTTTTT
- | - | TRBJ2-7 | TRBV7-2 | CASSLAHTGTHYEQYF | TGTGCCAGCAGCTTAGCCCATACAGGGACCCACTACGAGCAGTACTTC
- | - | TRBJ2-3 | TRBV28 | CASSRHLLAYTDTQYF | TGTGCCAGCAGTCGACACTTACTAGCCTACACAGATACGCAGTATTTT
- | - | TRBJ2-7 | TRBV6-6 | CASSYTRAEQYF | TGTGCCAGCAGTTACACCAGGGCCGAGCAGTACTTC
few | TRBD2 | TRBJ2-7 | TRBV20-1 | CSARGTNEQYF | TGCAGTGCACGCGGGACTAATGAGCAGTACTTC
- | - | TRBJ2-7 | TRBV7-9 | CASSDPQATYEQYF | TGTGCCAGCAGTGATCCACAGGCAACCTACGAGCAGTACTTC
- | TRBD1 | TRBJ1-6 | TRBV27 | CASKPGQGGSPLHF | TGTGCCAGCAAACCGGGACAGGGAGGTTCACCCCTCCACTTT
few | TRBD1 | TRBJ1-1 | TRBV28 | CASSQPGQGVTEAFF | TGTGCCAGCAGTCAGCCGGGACAGGGGGTCACTGAAGCTTTCTTT
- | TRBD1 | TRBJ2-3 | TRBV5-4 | CASSGTARTDTQYF | TGTGCCAGCAGCGGGACAGCTCGCACAGATACGCAGTATTTT
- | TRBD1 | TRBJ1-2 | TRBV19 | CASSSGQGRFGTF | TGTGCCAGTAGTTCGGGACAGGGCCGTTTTGGCACCTTC
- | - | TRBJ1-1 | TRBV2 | CASDRIKKEAFF | TGTGCCAGCGACAGGATTAAAAAAGAAGCTTTCTTT